This T cell receptor beta chain is from a study of vaccination and CD4 T cells after COVID-19. Overall study results and limits: In median terms, SARS-CoV-2-reactive clonotypes went from roughly 22 to 38, a nonsignificant rise.

Trimming took off 4 bases at V and 0 bases at J, with 14 bases between the two ends. The CDR3 is 16 residues long. Concerning this clonotype itself: Antigen unknown.

The assay that was used to sequence DNA from cultured CD4+ T cells was the Oncomine TCR Beta short-read assay. TCRdb redid the calling of the PCR reads with MiXCR, one entry per CDR3 protein. The sample records about 9,000 distinct CDR3 sequences, under 60% being singletons. Treatment denoted: roughly nine-day PBMC culture with coronavirus spike peptide pools or control peptides (ViraFEST assay). An unexposed donor provided the CD4+ T cells, which were collected before the COVID-19 pandemic (2011-2018). This receptor was obtained from a human donor in good health. The sequenced material came from CD4+ T cells from blood, cultured in vitro. The chain has TRBV5-3 and TRBJ1-5; possibly TRBD1 for D (6 bases). TRBV5-3 qualifies as an ORF whose function is uncertain. CDR3 nucleotides: TGTGCCAGAAGCACTGGACAGCGCAATAGCAATCAGCCCCAGCATTTT. It yields the protein CARSTGQRNSNQPQHF.